This TCR beta chain was observed in a study of regulatory T cells in long-lasting Graves disease. Study-level background: Duration of antithyroid drug therapy among newly diagnosed Graves' patients was under 3 months. Whole-study results and caveats: Newly diagnosed disease favored TRBV20-1 and TRBJ2-1 over persistent disease.

About this clonotype itself: What it binds is unknown. One end of the junction is discordant with germline, which a read error may explain.

Germline V gives CDR1 SGHTA, CDR2 FQGNSA. The length of the CDR3 is 15 residues. Time point described: newly diagnosed GD, antithyroid drugs for less than 3 months. The TCR library was made from RNA extracted from PBMCs. With iRepertoire HTBI primers and Arm-PCR of CDR3 regions, TCR beta libraries were built. Via MiXCR, TCRdb re-called the multiplex PCR reads, giving one row per CDR3 protein. The data contain 500,000 to 700,000 distinct CDR3 sequences, roughly 15% of them seen just once; the ten biggest clones take up approximately 20%. The sample was also reused in another study, on T cells in Graves' hyperthyroidism and ophthalmopathy. That study reports: The majority of expanded thyroid clonotypes above 0.001 also appeared in blood.

Sequences were derived from peripheral blood mononuclear cells (PBMCs), sampled at new diagnosis, from a patient treated with antithyroid drugs. This chain links TRBV7-2 with TRBJ2-2; either TRBD1 or TRBD2 may fit D (6 bases each). The clonotype was recovered from a woman aged 25 to 45 with Graves disease. The CDR3 loop reads CVSSYGGGTTGELFF. CDR3 sequence (DNA): TGTGTCAGCAGTTATGGGGGCGGGACCACCGGGGAGCTGTTTTTT. The full variable domain, completed using reference TRBV7-2 and TRBJ2-2, is GAGVSQSPSNKVTEKGKDVELRCDPISGHTALYWYRQSLGQGLEFLIYFQGNSAPDKSGLPSDRFSAERTGGSVSTLTIQRTQQEDSAVYLCVSSYGGGTTGELFFGEGSRLTVL.